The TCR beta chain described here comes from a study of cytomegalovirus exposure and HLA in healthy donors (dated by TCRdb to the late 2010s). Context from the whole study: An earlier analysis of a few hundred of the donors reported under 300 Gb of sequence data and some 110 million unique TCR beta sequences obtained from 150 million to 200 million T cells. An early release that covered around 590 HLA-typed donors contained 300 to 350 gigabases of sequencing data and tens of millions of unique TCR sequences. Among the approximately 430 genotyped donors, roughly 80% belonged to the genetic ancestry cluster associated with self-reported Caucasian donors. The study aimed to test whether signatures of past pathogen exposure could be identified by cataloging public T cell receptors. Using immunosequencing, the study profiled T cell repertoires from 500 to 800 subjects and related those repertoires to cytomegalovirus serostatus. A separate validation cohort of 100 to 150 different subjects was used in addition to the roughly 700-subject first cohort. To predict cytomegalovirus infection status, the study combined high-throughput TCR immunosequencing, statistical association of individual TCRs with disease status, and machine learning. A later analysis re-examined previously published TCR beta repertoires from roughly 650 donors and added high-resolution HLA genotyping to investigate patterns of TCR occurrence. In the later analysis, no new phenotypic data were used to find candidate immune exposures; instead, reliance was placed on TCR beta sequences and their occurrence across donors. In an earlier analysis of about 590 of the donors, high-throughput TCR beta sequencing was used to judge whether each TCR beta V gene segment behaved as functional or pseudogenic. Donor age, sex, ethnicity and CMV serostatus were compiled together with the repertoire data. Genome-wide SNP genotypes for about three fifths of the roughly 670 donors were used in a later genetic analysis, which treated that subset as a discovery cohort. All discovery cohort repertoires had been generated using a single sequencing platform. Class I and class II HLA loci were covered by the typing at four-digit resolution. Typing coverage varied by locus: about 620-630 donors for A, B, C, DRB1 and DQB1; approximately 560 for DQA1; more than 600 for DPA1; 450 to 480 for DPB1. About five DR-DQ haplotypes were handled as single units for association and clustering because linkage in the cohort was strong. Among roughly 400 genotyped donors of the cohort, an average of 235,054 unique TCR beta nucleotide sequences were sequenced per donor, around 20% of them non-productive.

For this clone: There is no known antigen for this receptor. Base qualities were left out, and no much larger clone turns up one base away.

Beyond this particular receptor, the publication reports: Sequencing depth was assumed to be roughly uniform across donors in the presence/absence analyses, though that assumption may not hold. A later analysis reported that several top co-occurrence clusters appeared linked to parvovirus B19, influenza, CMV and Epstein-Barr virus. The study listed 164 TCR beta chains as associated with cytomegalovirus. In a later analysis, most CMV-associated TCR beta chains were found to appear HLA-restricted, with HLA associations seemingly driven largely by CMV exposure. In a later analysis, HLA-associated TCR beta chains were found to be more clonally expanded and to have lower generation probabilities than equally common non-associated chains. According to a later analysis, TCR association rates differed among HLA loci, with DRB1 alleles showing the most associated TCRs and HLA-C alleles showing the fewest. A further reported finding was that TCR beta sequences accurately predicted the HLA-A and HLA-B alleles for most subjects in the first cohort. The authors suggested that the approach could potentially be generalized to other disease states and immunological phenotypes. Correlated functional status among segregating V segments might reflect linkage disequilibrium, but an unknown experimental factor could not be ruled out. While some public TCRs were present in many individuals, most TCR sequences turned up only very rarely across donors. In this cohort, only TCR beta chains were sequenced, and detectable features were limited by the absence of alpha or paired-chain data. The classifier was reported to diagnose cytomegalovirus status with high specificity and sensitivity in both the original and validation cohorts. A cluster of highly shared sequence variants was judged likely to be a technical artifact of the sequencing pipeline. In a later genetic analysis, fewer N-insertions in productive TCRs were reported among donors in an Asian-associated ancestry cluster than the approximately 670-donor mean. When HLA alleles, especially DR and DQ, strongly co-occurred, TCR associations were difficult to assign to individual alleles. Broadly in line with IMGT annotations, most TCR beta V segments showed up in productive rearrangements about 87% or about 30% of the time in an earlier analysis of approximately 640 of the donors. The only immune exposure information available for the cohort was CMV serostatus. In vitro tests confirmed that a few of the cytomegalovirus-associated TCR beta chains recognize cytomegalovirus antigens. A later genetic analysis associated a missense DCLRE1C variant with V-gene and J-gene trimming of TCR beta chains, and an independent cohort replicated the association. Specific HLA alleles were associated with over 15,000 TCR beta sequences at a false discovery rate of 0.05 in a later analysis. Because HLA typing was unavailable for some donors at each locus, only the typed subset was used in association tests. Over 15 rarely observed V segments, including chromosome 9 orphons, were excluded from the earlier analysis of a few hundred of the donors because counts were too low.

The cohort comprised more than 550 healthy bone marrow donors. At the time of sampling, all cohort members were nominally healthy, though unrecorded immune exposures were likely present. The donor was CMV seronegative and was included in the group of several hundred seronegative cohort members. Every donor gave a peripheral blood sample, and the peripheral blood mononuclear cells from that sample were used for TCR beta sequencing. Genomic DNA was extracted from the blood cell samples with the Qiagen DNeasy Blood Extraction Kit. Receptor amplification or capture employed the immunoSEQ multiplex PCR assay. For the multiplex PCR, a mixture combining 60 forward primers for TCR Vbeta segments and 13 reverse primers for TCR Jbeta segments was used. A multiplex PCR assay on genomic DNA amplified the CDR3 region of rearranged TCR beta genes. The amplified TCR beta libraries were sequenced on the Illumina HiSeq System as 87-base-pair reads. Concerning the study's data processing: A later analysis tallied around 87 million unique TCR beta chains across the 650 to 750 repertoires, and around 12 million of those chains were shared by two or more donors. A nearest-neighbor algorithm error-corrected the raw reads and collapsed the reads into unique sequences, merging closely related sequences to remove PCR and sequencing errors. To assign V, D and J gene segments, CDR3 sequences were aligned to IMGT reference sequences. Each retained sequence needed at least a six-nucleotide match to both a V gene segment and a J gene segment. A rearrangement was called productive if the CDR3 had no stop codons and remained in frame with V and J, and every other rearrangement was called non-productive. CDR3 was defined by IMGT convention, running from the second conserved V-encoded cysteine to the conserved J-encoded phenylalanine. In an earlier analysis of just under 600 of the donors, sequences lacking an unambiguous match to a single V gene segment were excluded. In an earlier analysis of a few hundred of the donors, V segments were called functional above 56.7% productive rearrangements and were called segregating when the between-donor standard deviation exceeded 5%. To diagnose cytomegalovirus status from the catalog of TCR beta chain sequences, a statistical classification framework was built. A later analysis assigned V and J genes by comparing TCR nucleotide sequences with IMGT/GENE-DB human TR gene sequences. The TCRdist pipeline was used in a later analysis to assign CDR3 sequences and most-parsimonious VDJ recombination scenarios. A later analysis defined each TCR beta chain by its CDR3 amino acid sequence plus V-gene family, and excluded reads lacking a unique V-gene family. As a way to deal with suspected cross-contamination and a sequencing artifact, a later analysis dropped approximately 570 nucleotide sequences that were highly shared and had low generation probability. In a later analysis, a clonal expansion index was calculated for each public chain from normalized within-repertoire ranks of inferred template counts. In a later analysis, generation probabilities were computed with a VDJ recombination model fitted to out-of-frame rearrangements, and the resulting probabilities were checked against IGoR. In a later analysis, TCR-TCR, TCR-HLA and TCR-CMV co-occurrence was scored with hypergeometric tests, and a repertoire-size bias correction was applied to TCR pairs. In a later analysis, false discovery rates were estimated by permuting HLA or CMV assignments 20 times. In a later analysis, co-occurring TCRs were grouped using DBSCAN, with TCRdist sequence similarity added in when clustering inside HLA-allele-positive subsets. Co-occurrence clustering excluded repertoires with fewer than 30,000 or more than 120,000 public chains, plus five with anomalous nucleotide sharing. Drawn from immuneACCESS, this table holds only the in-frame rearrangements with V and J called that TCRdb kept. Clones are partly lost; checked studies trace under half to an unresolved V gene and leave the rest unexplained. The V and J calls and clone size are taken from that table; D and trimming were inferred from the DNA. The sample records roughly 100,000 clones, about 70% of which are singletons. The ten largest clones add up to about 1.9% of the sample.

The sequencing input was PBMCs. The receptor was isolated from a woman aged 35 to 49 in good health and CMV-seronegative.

The DNA reads TGCGCCAGCAGTGAGTCCCCTAGATTCCATGAGCAGTTCTTC. The resulting protein is CASSESPRFHEQFF. The V gene is TRBV10-1 and the J gene is TRBJ2-1; the D segment cannot be called with confidence. The germline ends are 11 bases apart after V is trimmed by 0 bases and J by 8 bases. The CDR3 runs 14 residues from the cysteine to the phenylalanine. Just CDR3 DNA is preserved here, 42 bases in frame from base 1. The germline V gene (reference sequence) specifies WNHNN as CDR1 and SYGVQD as CDR2.